These 3 T cell receptor beta chains came from one sample sequenced in a study of shared clonotypes between healthy human individuals. As defined, naive CD8 cells were CD45RO-negative and positively selected for CCR7, with terminally differentiated effector memory CD45RA+ cells excluded. Assay: immunoSEQ multiplex PCR; the TCRdb copy retains only in-frame clones and omits some. This table has some 580,000 clones, 95% to 98% appearing once. The sequenced material came from naive CD8+ T cells sorted from blood. Every receptor here comes from a man aged 30-40 years in good health.

V gene TRBV7-8 combines with J gene TRBJ2-2; the D gene is possibly TRBD2 (6 bases). Germline-derived CDR1 and CDR2 are SGHVS and FQNEAQ. V was cut by 2 bases and J by 2 bases, with 21 bases left in between. The CDR3 covers 19 residues. CDR3 coding DNA: TGTGCCAGCAGCTTATTGTTCAGGACTACCGCCCCTAACACCGGGGAGCTGTTTTTT. Translating it yields CASSLLFRTTAPNTGELFF. The variable domain in full, completed from reference TRBV7-8 and TRBJ2-2, reads GAGVSQSPRYKVAKRGQDVALRCDPISGHVSLFWYQQALGQGPEFLTYFQNEAQLDKSGLPSDRFFAERPEGSVSTLKIQRTQQEDSAVYLCASSLLFRTTAPNTGELFFGEGSRLTVL.

The V and J genes are TRBV5-1 and TRBJ2-7; 9 positions match TRBD2. V was clipped by 2 bases and J by 5 bases; unmatched bases: 8. Germline V gene data show CDR1 as SGHRS and CDR2 as YFSETQ. The CDR3 consists of 15 residues. The CDR3 region is CASSLFSGSVHEQYF. CDR3 coding DNA: TGCGCCAGCAGCTTATTTAGCGGGAGTGTCCACGAGCAGTACTTC.

V gene TRBV5-1 combines with J gene TRBJ2-7; D could derive from TRBD1 or TRBD2 (5 bases each). V was pared by 1 base and J by 1 base, with 9 bases between. The CDR3 loop spans 14 amino acids. In germline, CDR1 is SGHRS, CDR2 YFSETQ. CDR3 DNA sequence: TGCGCCAGCAGCTTGCGAGGGGCTTCCTACGAGCAGTACTTC. Protein product: CASSLRGASYEQYF.